This T cell receptor (beta chain) appears in the sequencing data of a study of shared T cell receptors in the human thymus. Produced via immunoSEQ multiplex PCR; TCRdb's table is partial and in-frame only. The sample holds more than 550,000 clones, approximately 83% seen once. Germline lookup yields CDR1 SNHLY and CDR2 FYNNEI. Losses at the gene ends were 6 bases for V and 4 bases for J; bases not matched to a gene: 8. The CDR3 is made up of 14 amino acids. The data also belong to a second study, concerning human thymus T cells. That work adds: Related studies found that unrelated individuals share highly overlapping thymic repertoires.

Sequencing was performed on thymocytes. The chain employs TRBV2 and TRBJ1-2; 7 nucleotides agree with TRBD1. The receptor was derived from a girl under three years old with a congenital heart defect. DNA for the CDR3: TGTGCCAGCAGGTCCAGGGGGGCCCCCTATGGCTACACCTTC. This encodes CASRSRGAPYGYTF. Full variable domain (remainder filled in from reference TRBV2 and TRBJ1-2): EPEVTQTPSHQVTQMGQEVILRCVPISNHLYFYWYRQILGQKVEFLVSFYNNEISEKSEIFDDQFSVERPDGSNFTLKIRSTKLEDSAMYFCASRSRGAPYGYTFGSGTRLTVV.